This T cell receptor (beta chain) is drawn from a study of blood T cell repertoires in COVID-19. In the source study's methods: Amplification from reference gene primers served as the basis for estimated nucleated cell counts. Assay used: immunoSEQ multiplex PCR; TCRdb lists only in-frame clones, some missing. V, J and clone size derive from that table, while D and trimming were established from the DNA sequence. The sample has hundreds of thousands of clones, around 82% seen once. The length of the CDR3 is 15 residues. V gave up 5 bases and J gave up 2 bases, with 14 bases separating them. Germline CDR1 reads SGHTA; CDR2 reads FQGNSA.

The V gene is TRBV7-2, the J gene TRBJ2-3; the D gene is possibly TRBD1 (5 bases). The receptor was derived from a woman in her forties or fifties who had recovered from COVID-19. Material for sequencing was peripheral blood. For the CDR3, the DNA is TGTGCCAGCAGCCCGGCAGGACACAACACAGATACGCAGTATTTT. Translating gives CASSPAGHNTDTQYF.